This T cell receptor (beta chain) comes out of a study of blood T cell repertoires in COVID-19. Study background: Samples came from the United States, Italy and Spain, spanning acute and convalescent COVID-19. Nucleic acid was either cDNA or gDNA, and it came from T cells, B-cell-depleted T cells, or PBMCs.

Germline values: CDR1 SEHNR, CDR2 FQNEAQ (reference sequence). The CDR3 is 11 amino acids. The V gene lost 5 bases and the J gene lost 3 bases, with 4 bases spanning the gap. Authors' methods: From reference gene primer amplification, estimates of nucleated cell counts were derived. Profiling relied on immunoSEQ multiplex PCR, and the TCRdb table lists in-frame clones only, not all of them. D and trimming were read from the DNA, whereas the V and J calls and clone size are those reported in that table. The data show under 85,000 clones, more than 70% seen once. The chain uses TRBV7-9 and TRBJ1-2; D is uncertain. This TCR came from a man aged 50 to 59 with active COVID-19. The sequenced material came from peripheral blood. Here the CDR3 reads CASSLDYGYTF. The DNA of the CDR3 is TGTGCCAGCAGCCTTGACTATGGCTACACCTTC.